This TCR beta chain was found in a study of T-cell reconstitution after alpha-beta-depleted transplantation in children. Overall study findings and caveats: T-cell numbers and diversity one year post-transplant derived largely from freshly generated T cells. Reported findings indicate that, about two months after transplant, alpha-beta T cells came from several hundred expanded clones, which were derived from non-depleted graft cells. Surviving recipient T cells and thymic progenitors produced the high day-60 TCRbeta diversity seen in some patients.

Unique molecular identifiers were built into the TCRbeta library. TCRdb passed the PCR reads through MiXCR, listing each CDR3 protein once. The table shows about 980,000 distinct CDR3 sequences, with roughly 29% occurring only once. This clonotype has only a few counts. Its antigen is as yet unknown. Sequencing used PBMCs, mostly from graft donor cells, obtained 360 days after TCRalphabeta/CD19-depleted stem cell transplant. The receptor comes from a boy in the first two years of life who had a stem cell transplant for SCID, so the T cells may come from the graft donor.

CDR3 DNA sequence: TGTGCCAGTAGTATGGGAGGCCCCACCTACGAGCAGTACTTC. As protein: CASSMGGPTYEQYF. The rearrangement links TRBV19 to TRBJ2-7; possible D gene TRBD2, 6 bases. Trimming left V 3 bases short and J 2 bases short, with 11 bases between. Germline V CDR1 and CDR2: LNHDA, SQIVND (reference sequence). The CDR3 has 14 amino acids.